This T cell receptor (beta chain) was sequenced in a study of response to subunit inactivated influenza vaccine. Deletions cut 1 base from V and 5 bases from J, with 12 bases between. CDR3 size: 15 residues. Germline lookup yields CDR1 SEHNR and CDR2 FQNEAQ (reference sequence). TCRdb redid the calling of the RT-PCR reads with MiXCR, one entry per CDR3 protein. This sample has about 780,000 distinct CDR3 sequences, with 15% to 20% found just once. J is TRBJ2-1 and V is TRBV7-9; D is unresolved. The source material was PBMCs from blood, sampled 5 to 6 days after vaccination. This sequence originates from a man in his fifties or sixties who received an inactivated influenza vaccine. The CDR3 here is CASSLVWAPNNEQFF. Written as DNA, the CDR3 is TGTGCCAGCAGCTTAGTCTGGGCCCCTAACAATGAGCAGTTCTTC.